The rows below give T cell receptor beta chains drawn from one sample of a study of CD4 T cells in relation to SARS-CoV-2 and coronaviruses. The method was immunoSEQ multiplex PCR; TCRdb's version includes in-frame clones alone and lacks a portion of them. Seen here are some 65,000 clones, 87% observed once, and the top ten hold 1.6%. Sequenced material: memory CD4+ T cells from PBMCs. All receptors come from a human donor in good health. The conserved cysteine and the conserved F or W are not part of the CDR3 here. A D gene is named only where the DNA matches it firmly.

v_call d_call cdr3_aa
TRBV24-1 - ATSDLGQGPLDEQF
TRBV19 - ASSSTQGSYNEQF
TRBV5-1 TRBD1 ASSLSGTGPQGAQY
TRBV2 TRBD2 ASSETSRETQY
TRBV7-3 TRBD1 ASSSGQVSGANVLT
TRBV18 - ASSPRWGSSSGNTIY
TRBV9 - ASSPRLVNSEQF
TRBV19 TRBD2 ASSARPGGNEQF
TRBV5-8 - ASSFDRYNEQF
TRBV19 - ASSIQTANEKLF
TRBV18 - ASSPDSMTENTEAF
TRBV29-1 - SAQNTEAF
TRBV6-6 TRBD2 ASNIPGAGKDTQY